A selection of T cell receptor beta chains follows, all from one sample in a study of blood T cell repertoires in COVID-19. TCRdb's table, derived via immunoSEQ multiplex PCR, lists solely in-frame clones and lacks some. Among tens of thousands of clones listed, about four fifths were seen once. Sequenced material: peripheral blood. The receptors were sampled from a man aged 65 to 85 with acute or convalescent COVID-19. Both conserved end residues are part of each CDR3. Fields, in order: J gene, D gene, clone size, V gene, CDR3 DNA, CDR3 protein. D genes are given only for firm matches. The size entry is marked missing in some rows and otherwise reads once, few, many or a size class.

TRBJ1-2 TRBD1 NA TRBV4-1 TGCGCCAGCAGCCAGGACCGGGACAGGGGGGACGGCTACACCTTC CASSQDRDRGDGYTF
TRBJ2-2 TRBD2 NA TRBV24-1 TGTGCCACCAGTGACTCGGAGGAGTCTAGCGGGGCGGGGGAGCTGTTTTTT CATSDSEESSGAGELFF
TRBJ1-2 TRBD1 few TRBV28 TGTGCCAGCACCGCACTTGACAGGGTGTATGGCTACACCTTC CASTALDRVYGYTF
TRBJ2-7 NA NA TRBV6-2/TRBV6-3 TGTGCCAGCAGCGACGGACTACCCTACGAGCAGTACTTC CASSDGLPYEQYF
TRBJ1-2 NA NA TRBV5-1 TGCGCCAGCAGCAAGGGGGACTATGGCTACACCTTC CASSKGDYGYTF
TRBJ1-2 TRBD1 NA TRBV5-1 TGCGCCAGCAGCTCACATACTCAGACAGGGAACGTCTATGGCTACACCTTC CASSSHTQTGNVYGYTF
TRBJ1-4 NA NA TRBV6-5 TGTGCCAGCAGCCAAGCCCCCGGGAATAATGAAAAACTGTTTTTT CASSQAPGNNEKLFF
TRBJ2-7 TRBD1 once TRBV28 TGTGCCAGCACCTCAAGGGGGCGCGAGCAGTACTTC CASTSRGREQYF
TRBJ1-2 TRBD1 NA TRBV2 TGTGCCAGCATTAAGGACAGGGGCCGAGGCTACACCTTC CASIKDRGRGYTF
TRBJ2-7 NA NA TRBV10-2 TGCGCCAGCAGTACCTCCGGGACATCCAACTACGAGCAGTACTTC CASSTSGTSNYEQYF
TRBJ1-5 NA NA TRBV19 TGTGCCAGTAGTATAGTAGGTGGAGGAGGGCAGCCCCAGCATTTT CASSIVGGGGQPQHF
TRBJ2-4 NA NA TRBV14 TGTGCCAGCAGCCAAGGTTACAGCAGATCGAAAAACATTCAGTACTTC CASSQGYSRSKNIQYF
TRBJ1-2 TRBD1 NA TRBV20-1 TGCAGTGCTAGTCAAACAGGGGGCATCGGGGGCTACACCTTC CSASQTGGIGGYTF
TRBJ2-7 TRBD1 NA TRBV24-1 TGTGCCACCAGTGACTCCGGGACAGGGACCTACGAGCAGTACTTC CATSDSGTGTYEQYF
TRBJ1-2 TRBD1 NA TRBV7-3 TGTGCCAGCAGCGCACAGGGGGCCCGGGGCTACACCTTC CASSAQGARGYTF
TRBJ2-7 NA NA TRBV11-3 TGTGCCAGCAGCTTGGGGGGAATCGAGCAGTACTTC CASSLGGIEQYF
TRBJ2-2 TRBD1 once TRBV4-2 TGTGCCAGCAGCCATGTACTACAGGGGATCGACACCGGGGAGCTGTTTTTT CASSHVLQGIDTGELFF
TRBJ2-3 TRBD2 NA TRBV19 TGTGCCAGTACCCCCCGCGGGAGCCTTTCAGATACGCAGTATTTT CASTPRGSLSDTQYF
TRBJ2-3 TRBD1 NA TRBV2 TGTGCCAGCAGAAGGACAGGGAGCACAGATACGCAGTATTTT CASRRTGSTDTQYF
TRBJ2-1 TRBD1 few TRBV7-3 TGTGCCAGCAGCCAGGGACAGGGGAGGAATGAGCAGTTCTTC CASSQGQGRNEQFF
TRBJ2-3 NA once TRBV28 TGTGCCAGCAGCCCTCGTTTTGCGGAGAGCACAGATACGCAGTATTTT CASSPRFAESTDTQYF
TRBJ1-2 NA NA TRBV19 TGTGCCAGTAGTGTACAGGGTAGTAGGGTCGGAGGCTACACCTTC CASSVQGSRVGGYTF